The next 27 T cell receptor beta chains were all read from a single sample in a study of blood T cell repertoires in COVID-19. Clones were read by immunoSEQ multiplex PCR, and TCRdb kept only the in-frame ones, dropping some. The data hold approximately 150,000 clones, with 70% to 90% observed a single time. Sample: peripheral blood. The receptors stem from a woman of 80 years or more with COVID-19, enrolled during active disease.

The rearrangement joins TRBV28 to TRBJ1-5; 7 bases align to TRBD1. The V gene's germline CDR1 is MDHEN and CDR2 SYDVKM. J lost 5 bases, V lost 3 bases, and 4 bases had no gene match. The CDR3 has 14 amino acids. CDR3 DNA sequence: TGTGCCAGCAGTTTTGACAGGGTGTATCAGCCCCAGCATTTT. Amino acids: CASSFDRVYQPQHF.

V is TRBV12-5 and J is TRBJ1-5, with TRBD1 matching over 9 bases. CDR1 and CDR2 (germline): LGHNT, FRNRAP. V shed 4 bases, J shed 5 bases, and the junction held 6 bases outside the gene matches. The CDR3 contains 15 residues. The CDR3 reads CASGSGTGWDQPQHF. CDR3 DNA sequence: TGTGCTAGTGGTTCTGGGACAGGGTGGGATCAGCCCCAGCATTTT.

The chain links TRBV3-1 (or the pseudogene TRBV3-2) to TRBJ2-7; 7 nucleotides line up with TRBD1. CDR3 size: 12 residues. Germline CDR1 and CDR2: LGHDT and YNNKEL (reference sequence). The V and J ends lost 5 bases and 5 bases, in that order; junction bases with no gene match: 3. This CDR3 reads CASSVTGDEQYF. The CDR3 nucleotides read TGTGCCAGCAGCGTTACAGGGGACGAGCAGTACTTC.

The CDR3 spells CASSGGTGESYTF. The CDR3 region has the DNA TGTGCCAGCAGCGGCGGGACAGGGGAGAGCTACACCTTC. This rearrangement joins TRBV28 to TRBJ1-2; TRBD1 matches 10 bases. The CDR3 covers 13 residues. Germline V lookup: CDR1 MDHEN, CDR2 SYDVKM. The V and J ends lost 6 bases and 9 bases, in that order; junction bases with no gene match: 7.

V usage is TRBV29-1 and J usage is TRBJ1-2, with D possibly being TRBD1 (6 bases). There are 13 residues in the CDR3. Germline V gene sequence: CDR1 SQVTM, CDR2 ANQGSEA. With 4 bases removed from V and 8 bases from J, the gap between germline ends came to 17 bases. The CDR3, as DNA: TGCAGCGTTGCGGGCGGGGGGCTTCAGGGCTACACCTTC. It specifies CSVAGGGLQGYTF.

This clone has only one observation. V gene TRBV10-3 combines with J gene TRBJ1-4; D may be TRBD1 (5 bases). CDR1 ENHRY and CDR2 SYGVKD come from the germline V gene. The CDR3 loop spans 11 amino acids. V was cut by 10 bases and J by 7 bases, with 10 bases left in between. The CDR3 DNA follows: TGTGCCAGCCGCGGGGGTGAAAAACTGTTTTTT. It encodes CASRGGEKLFF.

The DNA of the CDR3 is TGTGCCAGCAGCTTACCCGGGGACGAGCAGTACTTC. This encodes CASSLPGDEQYF. The chain joins TRBV7-9 to TRBJ2-7; D possibly corresponds to TRBD2 (5 bases). CDR1 and CDR2 (germline): SEHNR, FQNEAQ (reference sequence). The CDR3 is made up of 12 amino acids. V lost 2 bases and J 5 bases, leaving 7 bases between the germline ends.

The V and J genes are TRBV9 and TRBJ1-5; D is ambiguous. The V gene's germline CDR1 is SGDLS and CDR2 YYNGEE. CDR3 length: 16 amino acids. Trimming left V 0 bases short and J 6 bases short, with 16 bases between. This CDR3 reads CASSVALRGFGQPQHF. CDR3 nucleotide sequence: TGTGCCAGCAGCGTAGCGTTACGGGGATTTGGTCAGCCCCAGCATTTT.

This clone showed up just a few times. V is TRBV6-2 or TRBV6-3 and J is TRBJ2-6; D uncertain. Germline V gene lookup returns CDR1 MNHEY and CDR2 SVGEGT. V dropped 5 bases and J dropped 1 base, with 9 bases sitting between them. The CDR3 is 15 amino acids. For the CDR3, the DNA is TGTGCCAGCAGTAACGATCTATCTGGGGCCAACGTCCTGACTTTC. It translates to CASSNDLSGANVLTF.

V gene TRBV19 combines with J gene TRBJ2-1; TRBD1 is a possible D gene (6 bases). This CDR3 is 13 amino acids long. With 3 bases removed from V and 7 bases from J, the gap between germline ends came to 10 bases. Germline V gives CDR1 LNHDA, CDR2 SQIVND (reference sequence). DNA of the CDR3: TGTGCCAGTAGTATTTTGGGGGCGAATGAGCAGTTCTTC. This encodes CASSILGANEQFF.

This clone has a single count. This chain links TRBV6-2 or TRBV6-3 with TRBJ2-7, with 7 bases lining up with TRBD1. CDR1 and CDR2 (germline): MNHEY, SVGEGT. The trim removed 5 bases at V and 2 bases at J, leaving 9 bases unmatched. The CDR3 contains 15 residues. This chain's CDR3 is CASSGKPGQTYEQYF. The CDR3 bases are TGTGCCAGCAGTGGAAAACCGGGACAGACCTACGAGCAGTACTTC.

The J gene is TRBJ2-2, the V gene TRBV19, with D unclear. This CDR3 has 12 residues. From germline, CDR1 is LNHDA and CDR2 SQIVND (reference sequence). The V end was cut by 7 bases, the J end by 5 bases, with 8 bases between. In DNA form, the CDR3 reads TGTGCCAGTATGCCAGCGACCGGGGAGCTGTTTTTT. This sequence encodes CASMPATGELFF.

A few counts support this clone. The V and J genes are TRBV23-1 and TRBJ2-7, with 9 bases matching TRBD1. TRBV23-1 has ORF status, its function being uncertain. The CDR3 length is 16 residues. After removal of 5 bases from V and 0 bases from J, the junction contained 8 bases not matched to a gene. CDR3 sequence reads: CASSSWTGAISYEQYF. The CDR3 DNA is TGCGCCAGCAGTTCCTGGACAGGGGCAATCTCCTACGAGCAGTACTTC.

V usage is TRBV11-1 and J usage is TRBJ2-5, with 11 bases that match TRBD1. In germline, CDR1 is SGHAT, CDR2 FQDESV (reference sequence). Trimming removed 3 bases from V and 1 base from J; junction bases left unmatched: 4. The CDR3 has 16 residues. The CDR3 region has the DNA TGTGCCAGCAGCTTTGGACAGGGGGCACTCCAAGAGACCCAGTACTTC. Translating gives CASSFGQGALQETQYF.

This chain links TRBV7-3 with TRBJ2-3; 8 bases match TRBD2. Germline V gene lookup returns CDR1 SGHTA and CDR2 FQGTGA. V trimming: 0 bases; J trimming: 6 bases; junction bases outside the gene matches: 5. CDR3 length equals 15 residues. In DNA form, the CDR3 reads TGTGCCAGCAGCTTAACTGGCGGGAGGAGGGATACGCAGTATTTT. Residues: CASSLTGGRRDTQYF.

The chain joins TRBV19 to TRBJ2-3; 12 bases fit TRBD2. The CDR3 is made up of 16 amino acids. J lost 2 bases, V lost 5 bases, and 5 bases had no gene match. Germline-derived CDR1 and CDR2 are LNHDA and SQIVND (reference sequence). The CDR3 reads CASSLRTSGITDTQYF. The CDR3 coding sequence is TGTGCCAGTAGTCTCAGGACTAGCGGGATCACAGATACGCAGTATTTT.

This clone has a handful of counts. V usage is TRBV28 and J usage is TRBJ2-1, with 7 bases lining up with TRBD1. Germline lookup yields CDR1 MDHEN and CDR2 SYDVKM. After removal of 6 bases from V and 4 bases from J, the junction contained 12 bases not matched to a gene. This CDR3 has 16 residues. The CDR3 nucleotides are TGTGCCAGCAGGGCGTACAGGGGTAAAGGGTACAATGAGCAGTTCTTC. This gives the protein CASRAYRGKGYNEQFF.

The chain's CDR3 is CASSSGTGVETQYF. The CDR3 bases are TGTGCCAGCAGCTCCGGGACAGGGGTAGAGACCCAGTACTTC. V is TRBV3-1 (or the pseudogene TRBV3-2) and J is TRBJ2-5; 10 bases align to TRBD1. CDR3 length: 14 amino acids. V shed 5 bases, J shed 4 bases, and the junction held 4 bases outside the gene matches. Looked up from germline, CDR1 is LGHDT and CDR2 is YNNKEL (reference sequence).

The V and J genes are TRBV5-4 and TRBJ2-1, with 14 bases matching TRBD2. Germline assignment: CDR1 SGHNT and CDR2 YYREEE (reference sequence). J gave up 5 bases and V 4 bases, and 2 bases lay outside the gene matches. The CDR3 consists of 15 residues. For the CDR3, the DNA is TGTGCCAGCAGCAAGGGACTAGCGGGAGACAATGAGCAGTTCTTC. This encodes CASSKGLAGDNEQFF. The variable domain in full, with the rest retrieved from reference TRBV5-4 and TRBJ2-1, is ETGVTQSPTHLIKTRGQQVTLRCSSQSGHNTVSWYQQALGQGPQFIFQYYREEENGRGNFPPRFSGLQFPNYSSELNVNALELDDSALYLCASSKGLAGDNEQFFGPGTRLTVL.

The gene calls are TRBV18 and TRBJ2-1, with 8 positions matching TRBD2. Germline V gene sequence: CDR1 KGHSH, CDR2 LQKENI. This CDR3 has 16 residues. V trimming: 3 bases; J trimming: 7 bases; junction bases outside the gene matches: 11. CDR3 sequence (DNA): TGTGCCAGCTCACCTGTTTCCGGGAGGGTTCGGAATGAGCAGTTCTTC. Its protein is CASSPVSGRVRNEQFF.

CDR3 region: CASSVAPGDTEAFF. CDR3 in DNA: TGTGCCAGCAGCGTAGCTCCCGGGGACACTGAAGCTTTCTTT. The chain links TRBV9 to TRBJ1-1; D is undetermined. Trimming pared 0 bases from V and 3 bases from J, leaving 9 bases between. Germline V gives CDR1 SGDLS, CDR2 YYNGEE. This CDR3 has 14 residues.

This sequence joins TRBV7-9 and TRBJ2-3, with D perhaps matching TRBD1 (6 bases). In germline, CDR1 is SEHNR, CDR2 FQNEAQ (reference sequence). This CDR3 spans 16 amino acids. Trimming removed 5 bases at V and 5 bases at J, with 20 bases between. This CDR3 is CASSTRAGAGRDTQYF. The CDR3 bases are TGTGCCAGCAGCACACGAGCAGGGGCTGGGAGAGATACGCAGTATTTT.

The genes are TRBV20-1 and TRBJ2-3; D perhaps matches TRBD1 (6 bases). Trimming shortened V by 3 bases and J by 1 base, and 11 bases separated the two germline ends. The CDR3 covers 14 residues. Germline V gene sequence: CDR1 DFQATT, CDR2 SNEGSKA (reference sequence). For the CDR3, the DNA is TGCAGTGCTAGTGAACAGGGTCGCACAGATACGCAGTATTTT. This encodes CSASEQGRTDTQYF.

The chain is built from TRBV19 and TRBJ2-1; no reliable D call. V lost 3 bases, J lost 0 bases, and 9 bases lay in between. CDR1 is LNHDA and CDR2 is SQIVND in the germline V gene (reference sequence). The CDR3 is 15 residues long. CDR3: CASSIPRSSYNEQFF. DNA for the CDR3: TGTGCCAGTAGTATTCCTCGGAGCTCCTACAATGAGCAGTTCTTC.

This chain links TRBV27 with TRBJ1-3; 9 bases map to TRBD1. The germline V gene has CDR1 MNHEY and CDR2 SMNVEV (reference sequence). Trimming took 1 base from V and 3 from J; bases not matched to a gene: 13. This CDR3 has 19 residues. In DNA, the CDR3 is TGTGCCAGCAGTTTATACCACCCGGGACAGGGTGTATATGGAAACACCATATATTTT. Protein sequence: CASSLYHPGQGVYGNTIYF.

This chain uses TRBV6-6 with TRBJ1-2, with D perhaps matching TRBD1 (5 bases). Between the trimmed V and J ends, which lost 5 bases and 4 bases, there was a span of 20 bases. Germline V gives CDR1 MNHNY, CDR2 SVGAGI (reference sequence). The CDR3 has 16 amino acids. In nucleotides, the CDR3 is TGTGCCAGCAGTCCTCCCCTCGACAGACTTATCTATGGCTACACCTTC. Translation: CASSPPLDRLIYGYTF.

This clone was observed a handful of times. The CDR3 DNA reads as TGTGCCAGCAGCTTCTGGACAGGGGCCACAGATACGCAGTATTTT. It translates to CASSFWTGATDTQYF. The chain combines TRBV7-9 with TRBJ2-3, with 9 bases identical to TRBD1. The V gene's germline CDR1 is SEHNR and CDR2 FQNEAQ (reference sequence). Germline trimming cut 3 bases from V and 2 bases from J; bases unmatched to any gene: 3. CDR3 length: 15 residues. Full variable domain (outside the CDR3, taken from reference TRBV7-9 and TRBJ2-3): DTGVSQNPRHKITKRGQNVTFRCDPISEHNRLYWYRQTLGQGPEFLTYFQNEAQLEKSRLLSDRFSAERPKGSFSTLEIQRTEQGDSAMYLCASSFWTGATDTQYFGPGTRLTVL.